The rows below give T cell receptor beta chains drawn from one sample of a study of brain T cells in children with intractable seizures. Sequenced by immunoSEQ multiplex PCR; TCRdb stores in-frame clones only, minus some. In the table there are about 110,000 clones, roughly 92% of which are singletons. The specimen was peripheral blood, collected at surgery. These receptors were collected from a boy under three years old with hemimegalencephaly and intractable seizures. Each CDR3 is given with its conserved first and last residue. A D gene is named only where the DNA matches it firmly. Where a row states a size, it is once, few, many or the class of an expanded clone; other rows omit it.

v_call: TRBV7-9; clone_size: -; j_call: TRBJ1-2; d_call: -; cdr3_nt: TGTGCCAGCAGCGAGGGGTTCGCTAACTATGGCTACACCTTC; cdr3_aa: CASSEGFANYGYTF
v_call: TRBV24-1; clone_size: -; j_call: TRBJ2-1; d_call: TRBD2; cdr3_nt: TGTGCCACCAGTGATTTGCATTGGGGGACTAGCTTCTACAATGAGCAGTTCTTC; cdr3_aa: CATSDLHWGTSFYNEQFF
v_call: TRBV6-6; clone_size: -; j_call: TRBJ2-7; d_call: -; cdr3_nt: TGTGCCAGCAGCCCCCCTGGAGGGCTTTCGGGCGAGCAGTACTTC; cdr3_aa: CASSPPGGLSGEQYF
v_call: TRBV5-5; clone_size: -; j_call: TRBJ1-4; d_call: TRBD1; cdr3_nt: TGTGCCAGCAGAGCGGACCCGGGACAGGGAATCGAAAAACTGTTTTTT; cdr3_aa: CASRADPGQGIEKLFF
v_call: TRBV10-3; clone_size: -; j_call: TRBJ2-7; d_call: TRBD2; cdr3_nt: TGTGCCATCAGTGAGTCGAGGCTAGCGGCACCCTCCTACGAGCAGTACTTC; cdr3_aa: CAISESRLAAPSYEQYF
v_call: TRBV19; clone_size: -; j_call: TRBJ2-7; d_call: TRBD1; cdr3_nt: TGTGCCAGTAGTAAATTGGGACAGCCTTTCTACGAGCAGTACTTC; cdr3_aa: CASSKLGQPFYEQYF
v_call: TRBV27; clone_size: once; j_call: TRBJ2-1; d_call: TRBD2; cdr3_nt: TGTGCCAGCAGTGTAGCGGGTCCCTACAATGAGCAGTTCTTC; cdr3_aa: CASSVAGPYNEQFF
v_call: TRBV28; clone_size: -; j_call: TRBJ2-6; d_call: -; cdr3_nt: TGTGCCAGCACCGGAACTGGGGCCAACGTCCTGACTTTC; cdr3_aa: CASTGTGANVLTF
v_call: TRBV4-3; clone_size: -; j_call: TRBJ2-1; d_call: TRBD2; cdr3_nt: TGCGCCAGCAGCCAAGAGGGACTAGCTTACAATGAGCAGTTCTTC; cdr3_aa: CASSQEGLAYNEQFF
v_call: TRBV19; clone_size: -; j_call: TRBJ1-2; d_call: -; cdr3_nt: TGTGCCAGTACAAACGAAGGGAGGTATGGCTACACCTTC; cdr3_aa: CASTNEGRYGYTF
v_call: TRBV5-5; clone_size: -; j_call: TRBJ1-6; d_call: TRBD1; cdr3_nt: TGTGCCAGCAGCTTGTACAGGGGGTATAATTCACCCCTCCACTTT; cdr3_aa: CASSLYRGYNSPLHF
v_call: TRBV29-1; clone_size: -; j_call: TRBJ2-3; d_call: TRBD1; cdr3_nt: TGCAGCGTCGGGACAGAGACAGATACGCAGTATTTT; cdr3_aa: CSVGTETDTQYF
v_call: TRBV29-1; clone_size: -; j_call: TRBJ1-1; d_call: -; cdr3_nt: TGCAGCGTCTGCTTTCAGAGGCCGAACACTGAAGCTTTCTTT; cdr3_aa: CSVCFQRPNTEAFF
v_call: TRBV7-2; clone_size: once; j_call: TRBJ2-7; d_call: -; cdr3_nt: TGTGCCAGCAGCTTTGCTCGAGGGGAGACCTACGAGCAGTACTTC; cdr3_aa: CASSFARGETYEQYF
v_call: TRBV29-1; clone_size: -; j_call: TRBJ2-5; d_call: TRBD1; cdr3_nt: TGCAGCGTTGTGCCATACCTAAACAGGGGATCGGAGACCCAGTACTTC; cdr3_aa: CSVVPYLNRGSETQYF
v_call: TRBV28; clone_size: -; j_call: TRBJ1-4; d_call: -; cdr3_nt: TGTGCCAGCACCCCGGGAGTAGGGAAGCGAAGGGCGGAAAAACTGTTTTTT; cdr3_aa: CASTPGVGKRRAEKLFF
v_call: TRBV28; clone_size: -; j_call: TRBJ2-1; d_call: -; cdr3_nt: TGTGCCAGCAGTATCGCTCCCCTAGGGATCAATGAGCAGTTCTTC; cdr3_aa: CASSIAPLGINEQFF
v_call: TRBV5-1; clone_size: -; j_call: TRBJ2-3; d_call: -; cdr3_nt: TGCGCCAGCAGCTTAAGCATCTCCACAGATACGCAGTATTTT; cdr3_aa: CASSLSISTDTQYF
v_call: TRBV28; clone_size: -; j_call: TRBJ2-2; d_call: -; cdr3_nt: TGTGCCAGCACCCCGGGGGCTAGCGGGAACACCGGGGAGCTGTTTTTT; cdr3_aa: CASTPGASGNTGELFF
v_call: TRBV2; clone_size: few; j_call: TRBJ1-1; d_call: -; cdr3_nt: TGTGCCAGCAGTGTATCCAGGGGTAACACTGAAGCTTTCTTT; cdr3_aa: CASSVSRGNTEAFF
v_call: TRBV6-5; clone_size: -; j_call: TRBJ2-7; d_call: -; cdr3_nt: TGTGCCAGCAGTTACCGGAGGTACAGCCCCTCCTACGAGCAGTACTTC; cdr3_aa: CASSYRRYSPSYEQYF
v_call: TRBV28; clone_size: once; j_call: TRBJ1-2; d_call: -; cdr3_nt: TGTGCCAGCAGTTTGCAGGGGCGAGGCTACACCTTC; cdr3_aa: CASSLQGRGYTF
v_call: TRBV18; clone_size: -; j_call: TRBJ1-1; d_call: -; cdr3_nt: TGTGCCAGCTCACCCATGGGCCTAAACACTGAAGCTTTCTTT; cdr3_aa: CASSPMGLNTEAFF
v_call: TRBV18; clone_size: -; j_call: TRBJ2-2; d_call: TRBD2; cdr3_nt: TGTGCCAGCTCGCCATATCTAGCGGAGAACACCGGGGAGCTGTTTTTT; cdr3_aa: CASSPYLAENTGELFF
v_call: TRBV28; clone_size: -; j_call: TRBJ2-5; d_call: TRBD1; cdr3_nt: TGTGCCAGCAGCCCGGACAGGGGGCTCCAAGAGACCCAGTACTTC; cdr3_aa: CASSPDRGLQETQYF
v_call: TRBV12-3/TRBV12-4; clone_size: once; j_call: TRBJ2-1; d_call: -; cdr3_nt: TGTGCCAGCAGTTTTAATGGGCAGTTCTTC; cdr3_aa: CASSFNGQFF
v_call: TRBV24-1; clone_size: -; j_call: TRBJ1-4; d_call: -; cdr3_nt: TGTGCCACCAGTGGCGGGGGCGTTGAAAAACTGTTTTTT; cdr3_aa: CATSGGGVEKLFF
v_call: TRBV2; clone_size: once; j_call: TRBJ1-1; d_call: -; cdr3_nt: TGTGCCAGCAGTGAGGGGGCGCGGGCTCGCGGTGAAGCTTTCTTT; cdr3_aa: CASSEGARARGEAFF
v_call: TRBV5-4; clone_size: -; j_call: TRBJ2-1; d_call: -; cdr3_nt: TGTGCCAGCAGCTTGGCGGGAAATGAGCAGTTCTTC; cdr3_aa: CASSLAGNEQFF
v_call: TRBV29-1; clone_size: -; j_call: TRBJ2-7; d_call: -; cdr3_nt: TGCAGCGTCGTTGAATCCCGACAGGCCTACGAGCAGTACTTC; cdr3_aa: CSVVESRQAYEQYF
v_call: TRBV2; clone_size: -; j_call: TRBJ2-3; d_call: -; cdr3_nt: TGTGCCAGCAGTGAATCAGATACGCAGTATTTT; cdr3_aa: CASSESDTQYF
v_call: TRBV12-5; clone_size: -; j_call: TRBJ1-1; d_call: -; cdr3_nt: TGTGCTAGTGGTTTGGCGACAGAGAACACTGAAGCTTTCTTT; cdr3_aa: CASGLATENTEAFF
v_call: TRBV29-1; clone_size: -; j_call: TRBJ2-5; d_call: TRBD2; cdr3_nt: TGCAGCGTTGAGCCCTCGGGGGGGGTAGAAGAGACCCAGTACTTC; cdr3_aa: CSVEPSGGVEETQYF
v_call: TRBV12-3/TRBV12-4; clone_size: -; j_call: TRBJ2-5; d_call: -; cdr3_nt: TGTGCCAGCAGTTTAGCAGAGACCCAGTACTTC; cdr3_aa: CASSLAETQYF
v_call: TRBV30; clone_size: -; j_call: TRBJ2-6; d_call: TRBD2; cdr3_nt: TGTGCCTGGTTACGGGGGGAACTAGTCTCTGGGGCCAACGTCCTGACTTTC; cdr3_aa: CAWLRGELVSGANVLTF
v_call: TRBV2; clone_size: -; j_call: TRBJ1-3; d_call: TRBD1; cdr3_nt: TGTGCCAGCAGTGATTCGATCCCAGGGGGCAACCCTGGAAACACCATATATTTT; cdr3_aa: CASSDSIPGGNPGNTIYF
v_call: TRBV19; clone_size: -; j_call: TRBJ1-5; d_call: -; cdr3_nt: TGTGCCAGTAGTTTCAGGGGTGGCCAGCCCCAGCATTTT; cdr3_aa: CASSFRGGQPQHF
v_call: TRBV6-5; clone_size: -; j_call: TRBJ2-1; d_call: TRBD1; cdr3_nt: TGTGCCAGCAGCCGACAGGGCCCCTACAATGAGCAGTTCTTC; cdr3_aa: CASSRQGPYNEQFF
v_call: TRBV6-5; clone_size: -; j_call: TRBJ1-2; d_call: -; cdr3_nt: TGTGCCAGCACCCGTCCGGACATGAACTATGGCTACACCTTC; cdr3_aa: CASTRPDMNYGYTF
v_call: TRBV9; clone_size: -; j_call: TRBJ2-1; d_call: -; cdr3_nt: TGTGCCAGCAGCCCCCACCCTAGTGATTCCTACAATGAGCAGTTCTTC; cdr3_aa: CASSPHPSDSYNEQFF
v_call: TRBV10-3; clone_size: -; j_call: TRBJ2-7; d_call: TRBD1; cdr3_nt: TGTGCCATCAGTGAGTCGGGACAGGGATACGAGCAGTACTTC; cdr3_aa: CAISESGQGYEQYF
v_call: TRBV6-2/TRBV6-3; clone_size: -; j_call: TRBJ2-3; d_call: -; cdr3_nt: TGTGCCAGCAGTTATAGGGTGAGAGATACGCAGTATTTT; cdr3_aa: CASSYRVRDTQYF
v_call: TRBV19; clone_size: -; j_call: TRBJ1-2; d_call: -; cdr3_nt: TGTGCCAGTAGTAAGGCGGTCTATGGCTACACCTTC; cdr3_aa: CASSKAVYGYTF
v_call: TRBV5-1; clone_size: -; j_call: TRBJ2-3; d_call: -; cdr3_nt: TGCGCCAGCAGCTTGGCAGGGAGAGGCACAGATACGCAGTATTTT; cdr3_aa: CASSLAGRGTDTQYF
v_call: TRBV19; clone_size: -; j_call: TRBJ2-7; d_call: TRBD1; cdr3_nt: TGTGCCAGCGCCTGGACAGGGGGCTGGTACGAGCAGTACTTC; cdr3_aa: CASAWTGGWYEQYF
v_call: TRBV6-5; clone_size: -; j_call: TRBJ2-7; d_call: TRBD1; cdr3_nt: TGTGCCAGCCACCGGGACAGGGGAGCCTACGAGCAGTACTTC; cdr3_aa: CASHRDRGAYEQYF
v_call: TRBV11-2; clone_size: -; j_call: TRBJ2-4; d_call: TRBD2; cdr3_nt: TGTGCCAGCAGCCCGCCGGGACTAGCGGGAGTTCGAGCCAAAAACATTCAGTACTTC; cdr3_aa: CASSPPGLAGVRAKNIQYF
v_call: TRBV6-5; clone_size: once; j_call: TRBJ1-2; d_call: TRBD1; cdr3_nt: TGTGCCAGCAGTAGAGGGGACAGGCAAAACTATGGCTACACCTTC; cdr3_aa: CASSRGDRQNYGYTF
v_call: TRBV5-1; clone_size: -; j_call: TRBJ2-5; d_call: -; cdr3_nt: TGCGCCAGCAGCGGGACGGTCTCCCAAGAGACCCAGTACTTC; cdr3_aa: CASSGTVSQETQYF
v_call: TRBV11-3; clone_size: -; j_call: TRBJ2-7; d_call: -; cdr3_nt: TGTGCCAGCAGCTCTCCCTGGACGCGCGTGCAGTACTTC; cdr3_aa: CASSSPWTRVQYF
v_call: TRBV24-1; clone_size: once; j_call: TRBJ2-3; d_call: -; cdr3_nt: TGTGCCACCAGTGATTCAAGGCAAGCAGATACGCAGTATTTT; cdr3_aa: CATSDSRQADTQYF